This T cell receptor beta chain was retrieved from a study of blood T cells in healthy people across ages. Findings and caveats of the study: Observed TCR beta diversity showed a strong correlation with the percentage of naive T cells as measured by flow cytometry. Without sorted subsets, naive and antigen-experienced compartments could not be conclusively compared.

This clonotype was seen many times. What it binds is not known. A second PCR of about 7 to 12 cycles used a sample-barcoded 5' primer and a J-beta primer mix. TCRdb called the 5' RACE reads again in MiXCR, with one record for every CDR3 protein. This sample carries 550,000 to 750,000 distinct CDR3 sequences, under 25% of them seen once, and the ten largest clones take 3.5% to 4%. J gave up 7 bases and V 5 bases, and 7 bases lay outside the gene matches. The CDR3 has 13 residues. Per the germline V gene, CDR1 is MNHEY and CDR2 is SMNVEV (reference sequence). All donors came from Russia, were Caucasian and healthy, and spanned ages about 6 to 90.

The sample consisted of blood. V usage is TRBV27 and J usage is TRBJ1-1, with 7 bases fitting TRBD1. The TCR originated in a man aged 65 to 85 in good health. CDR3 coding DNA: TGTGCCAGCAGTAACAGGGGTGGGATTGAAGCTTTCTTT. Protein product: CASSNRGGIEAFF.